This T cell receptor (beta chain) was recorded in a study of T cells in Graves' hyperthyroidism and ophthalmopathy. Overall study findings and caveats: Ophthalmopathy was told apart from stable hyperthyroidism by a 13 V-J model.

Authors of the study amplified TCR beta CDR3 regions from RNA transcripts. Researchers ran a first-round RT-PCR on the TCR CDR3 using the HTBI primer set. A single record per CDR3 protein comes from TCRdb applying MiXCR to the multiplex PCR reads. In the table there are more than 350,000 distinct CDR3 sequences, about 16% of which are singletons. The CDR3 sequence is 14 residues long. V shed 11 bases and J shed 0 bases, with 14 bases lying between them. This clonotype was observed a handful of times. Its antigen is not identified. The clonotype comes from a woman aged 55-70 years with Graves' ophthalmopathy. The chain recombines TRBV12-3 or TRBV12-4 with TRBJ1-3; TRBD1 is a possible D gene (6 bases). Sequencing used blood. CDR3 coding DNA: TGTGCCGGCGGGGGGCCGAGCTCTGGAAACACCATATATTTT. Protein sequence: CAGGGPSSGNTIYF.